A selection of T cell receptor beta chains follows, all from one sample in a study of response to subunit inactivated influenza vaccine. TCRdb processed the RT-PCR reads anew with MiXCR; each CDR3 protein has one entry. The table records around 250,000 distinct CDR3 sequences, 12% of them present only once. The sample here was non-naive T cells sorted from PBMCs, taken 14 to 15 days before vaccination. These receptors all come from a man aged 50-59 years who received an inactivated influenza vaccine. Both conserved end residues are part of each CDR3. The D gene is left open where the match is weak. Not every row has a clone size; where given, it reads once, few, many or a size class.

d_call: .
v_call: TRBV5-1
clone_size: few
cdr3_aa: CASSFLRGSYGYTF

d_call: .
v_call: TRBV19
clone_size: .
cdr3_aa: CASSLGGAVSYTF

d_call: .
v_call: TRBV9
clone_size: many
cdr3_aa: CASSAPTGVSNNEQFF

d_call: .
v_call: TRBV2
clone_size: .
cdr3_aa: CASSQGGRGGYTF

d_call: TRBD2
v_call: TRBV2
clone_size: many
cdr3_aa: CASSLAGGPANEQFF

d_call: TRBD1
v_call: TRBV11-1
clone_size: .
cdr3_aa: CASRARDRGVVGTGELFF

d_call: TRBD2
v_call: TRBV28
clone_size: many
cdr3_aa: CASILAGGSYEQYF

d_call: TRBD2
v_call: TRBV4-3
clone_size: .
cdr3_aa: CASSQDPGGRVNEQFF

d_call: TRBD1
v_call: TRBV29-1
clone_size: .
cdr3_aa: CSGTGGSTDTQYF

d_call: .
v_call: TRBV18
clone_size: .
cdr3_aa: CASSERQSGGRYNEQFF

d_call: .
v_call: TRBV4-1
clone_size: .
cdr3_aa: CASSQDAGYYEQYF

d_call: .
v_call: TRBV7-9
clone_size: .
cdr3_aa: CASSPSPAGGYTF

d_call: TRBD1
v_call: TRBV5-1
clone_size: .
cdr3_aa: CASSLGQGNAGELFF

d_call: .
v_call: TRBV12-3/TRBV12-4
clone_size: many
cdr3_aa: CASSPGPRSYGYTF

d_call: .
v_call: TRBV21-1
clone_size: few
cdr3_aa: CASSKGLTGNYGYTF

d_call: TRBD2
v_call: TRBV7-2
clone_size: .
cdr3_aa: CASSLMAGGETQYF

d_call: .
v_call: TRBV7-9
clone_size: few
cdr3_aa: CASSLENSYEQYF

d_call: .
v_call: TRBV7-2
clone_size: .
cdr3_aa: CASSLAGGGSGITDTQYF

d_call: .
v_call: TRBV2
clone_size: .
cdr3_aa: CASSEWLQETQYF

d_call: .
v_call: TRBV11-2
clone_size: many
cdr3_aa: CASGLGGADNEQFF

d_call: .
v_call: TRBV7-2
clone_size: .
cdr3_aa: CASSLMAAGEQYF

d_call: .
v_call: TRBV5-1
clone_size: .
cdr3_aa: CASSALFQRANPSYEQYF

d_call: .
v_call: TRBV7-6
clone_size: .
cdr3_aa: CASSLELGSGNTIYF

d_call: .
v_call: TRBV30
clone_size: few
cdr3_aa: CAWSFGASQEQYF

d_call: TRBD1
v_call: TRBV5-1
clone_size: .
cdr3_aa: CASSDGTGVGQYF

d_call: TRBD1
v_call: TRBV3-1
clone_size: .
cdr3_aa: CASSQLGQGGPLYF

d_call: .
v_call: TRBV20-1
clone_size: .
cdr3_aa: CSASGGNSPLHF

d_call: .
v_call: TRBV18
clone_size: .
cdr3_aa: CASSPPAGLGYTF

d_call: .
v_call: TRBV4-1
clone_size: few
cdr3_aa: CASSQGRGPQPQHF